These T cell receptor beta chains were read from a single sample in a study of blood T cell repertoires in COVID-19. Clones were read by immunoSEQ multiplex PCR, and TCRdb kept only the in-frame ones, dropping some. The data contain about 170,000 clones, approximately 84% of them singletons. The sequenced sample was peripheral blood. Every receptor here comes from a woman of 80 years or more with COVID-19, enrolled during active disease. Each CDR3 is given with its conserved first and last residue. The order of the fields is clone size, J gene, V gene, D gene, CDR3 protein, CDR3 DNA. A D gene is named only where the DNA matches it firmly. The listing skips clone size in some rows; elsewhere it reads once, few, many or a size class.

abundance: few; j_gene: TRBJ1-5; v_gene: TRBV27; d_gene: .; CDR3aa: CASNDRRGSNQPQHF; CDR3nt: TGTGCCAGCAATGACCGACGAGGAAGCAATCAGCCCCAGCATTTT
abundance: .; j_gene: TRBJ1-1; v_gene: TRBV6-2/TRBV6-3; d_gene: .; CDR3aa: CASSNRAEAFF; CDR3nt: TGTGCCAGCAGCAACAGGGCTGAAGCTTTCTTT
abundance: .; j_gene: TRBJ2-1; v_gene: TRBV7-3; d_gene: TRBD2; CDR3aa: CASSLLAGGLSSYNEQFF; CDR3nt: TGTGCCAGCAGCCTGCTAGCGGGAGGCCTGAGCTCCTACAATGAGCAGTTCTTC
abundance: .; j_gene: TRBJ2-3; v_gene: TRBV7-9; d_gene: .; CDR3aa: CASMLAGSTDTQYF; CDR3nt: TGTGCCAGTATGTTGGCGGGCTCCACAGATACGCAGTATTTT
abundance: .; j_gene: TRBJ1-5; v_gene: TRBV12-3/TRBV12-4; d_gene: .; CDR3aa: CASSLNRDQPQHF; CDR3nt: TGTGCCAGCAGCCTCAACAGGGATCAGCCCCAGCATTTT
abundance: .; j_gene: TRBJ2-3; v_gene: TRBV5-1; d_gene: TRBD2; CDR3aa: CASSLARTSGDTDTQYF; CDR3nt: TGCGCCAGCAGCTTGGCCAGGACTAGCGGAGACACAGATACGCAGTATTTT
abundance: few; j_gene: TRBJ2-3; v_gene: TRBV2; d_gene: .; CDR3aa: CASSTRSADTQYF; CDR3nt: TGTGCCAGCAGCACACGCTCCGCAGATACGCAGTATTTT
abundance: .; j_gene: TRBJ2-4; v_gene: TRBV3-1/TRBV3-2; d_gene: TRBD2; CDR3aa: CASTHPGRVPQNIQYF; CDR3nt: TGTGCCAGCACCCACCCCGGGAGGGTCCCTCAAAACATTCAGTACTTC
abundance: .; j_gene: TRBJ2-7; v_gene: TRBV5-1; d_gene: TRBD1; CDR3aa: CASSLGGTGEYEQYF; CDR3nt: TGCGCCAGCAGCTTGGGCGGGACAGGTGAATACGAGCAGTACTTC
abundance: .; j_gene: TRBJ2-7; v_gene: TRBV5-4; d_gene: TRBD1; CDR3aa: CASSRDRGTGEQYF; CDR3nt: TGTGCCAGCAGCAGGGACAGGGGGACGGGGGAGCAGTACTTC
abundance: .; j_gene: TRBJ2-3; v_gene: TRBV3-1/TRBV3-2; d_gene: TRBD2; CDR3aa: CASSQGLAGSTDTQYF; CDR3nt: TGTGCCAGCAGCCAAGGACTAGCGGGAAGCACAGATACGCAGTATTTT
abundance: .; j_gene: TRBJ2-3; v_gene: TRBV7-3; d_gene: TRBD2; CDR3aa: CASSISGSMKVDTQYF; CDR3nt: TGTGCCAGCAGCATTAGCGGGAGTATGAAGGTAGATACGCAGTATTTT
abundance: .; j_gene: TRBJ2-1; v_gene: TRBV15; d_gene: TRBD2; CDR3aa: CATSDRTSGDNEQFF; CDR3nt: TGTGCCACCAGCGATCGGACTAGCGGAGACAATGAGCAGTTCTTC
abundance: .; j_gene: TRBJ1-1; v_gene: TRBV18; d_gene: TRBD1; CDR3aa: CASSPPGTGNTEAFF; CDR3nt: TGTGCCAGCTCACCTCCCGGGACAGGGAACACTGAAGCTTTCTTT
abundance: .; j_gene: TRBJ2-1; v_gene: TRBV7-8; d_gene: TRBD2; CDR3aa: CASILGAGGYNEQFF; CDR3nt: TGTGCCAGCATCCTGGGTGCGGGAGGGTACAATGAGCAGTTCTTC
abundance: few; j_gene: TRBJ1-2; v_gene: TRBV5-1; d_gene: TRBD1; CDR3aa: CASSQGADYGYTF; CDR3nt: TGCGCCAGCAGCCAGGGGGCAGACTATGGCTACACCTTC
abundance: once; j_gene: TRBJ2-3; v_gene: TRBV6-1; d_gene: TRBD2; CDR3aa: CASSELAGLDTQYF; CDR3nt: TGTGCCAGCAGTGAACTAGCGGGATTAGATACGCAGTATTTT
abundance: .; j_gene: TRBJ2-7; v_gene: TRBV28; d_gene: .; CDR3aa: CASGLHYEQYF; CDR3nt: TGTGCCAGTGGACTACACTACGAGCAGTACTTC
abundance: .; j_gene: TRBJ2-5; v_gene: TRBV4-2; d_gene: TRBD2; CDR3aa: CASSSRTSGDTQETQYF; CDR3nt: TGTGCCAGCAGCTCCCGGACTAGCGGGGACACACAAGAGACCCAGTACTTC
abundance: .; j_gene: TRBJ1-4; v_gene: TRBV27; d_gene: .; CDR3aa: CASRSQTATNEKLFF; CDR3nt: TGTGCCAGCAGGTCCCAGACAGCTACTAATGAAAAACTGTTTTTT
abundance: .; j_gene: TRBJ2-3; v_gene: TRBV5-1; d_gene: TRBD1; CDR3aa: CASSGGQGTDTQYF; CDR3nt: TGCGCCAGCAGCGGAGGACAGGGAACAGATACGCAGTATTTT
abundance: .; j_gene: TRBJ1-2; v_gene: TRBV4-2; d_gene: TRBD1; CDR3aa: CASSLTGTGGYGYTF; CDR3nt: TGTGCCAGCAGCCTCACCGGGACAGGGGGCTATGGCTACACCTTC
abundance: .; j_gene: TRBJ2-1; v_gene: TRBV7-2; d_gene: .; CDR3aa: CASSLPEGGVHNEQFF; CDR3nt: TGTGCCAGCAGCCTCCCCGAGGGCGGAGTCCACAATGAGCAGTTCTTC
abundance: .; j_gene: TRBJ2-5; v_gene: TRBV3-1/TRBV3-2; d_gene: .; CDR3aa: CASSQGPGVGEETQYF; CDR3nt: TGTGCCAGCAGCCAAGGGCCAGGGGTCGGAGAAGAGACCCAGTACTTC
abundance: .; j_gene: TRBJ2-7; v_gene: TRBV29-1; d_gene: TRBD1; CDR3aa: CSVSRQGADEQYF; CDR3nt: TGCAGCGTATCCCGCCAGGGGGCGGACGAGCAGTACTTC
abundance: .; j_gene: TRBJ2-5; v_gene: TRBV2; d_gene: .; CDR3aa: CASSGDWEAQYF; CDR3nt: TGTGCCAGCAGTGGGGACTGGGAGGCCCAGTACTTC
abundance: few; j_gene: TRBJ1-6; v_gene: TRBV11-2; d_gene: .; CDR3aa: CASSLARGDRNSPLHF; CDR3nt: TGTGCCAGCAGCCTAGCCAGGGGTGATCGGAATTCACCCCTCCACTTT
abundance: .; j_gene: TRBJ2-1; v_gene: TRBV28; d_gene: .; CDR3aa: CASRINRKQFF; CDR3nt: TGTGCCAGCCGAATCAACAGAAAGCAGTTCTTC
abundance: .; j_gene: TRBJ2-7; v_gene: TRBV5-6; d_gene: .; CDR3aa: CASSPAAGLYEQYF; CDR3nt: TGTGCCAGCAGCCCGGCGGCGGGGCTCTACGAGCAGTACTTC
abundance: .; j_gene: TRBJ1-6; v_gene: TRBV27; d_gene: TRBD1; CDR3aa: CASSLLGQDNSPLHF; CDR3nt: TGTGCCAGCAGTTTATTGGGACAGGATAATTCACCCCTCCACTTT
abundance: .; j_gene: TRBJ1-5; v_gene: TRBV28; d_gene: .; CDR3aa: CASIQGGEYSNQPQHF; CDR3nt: TGTGCCAGCATCCAGGGAGGGGAATATAGCAATCAGCCCCAGCATTTT
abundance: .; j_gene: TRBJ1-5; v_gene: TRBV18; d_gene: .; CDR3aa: CASSERTNQPQHF; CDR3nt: TGTGCCAGCTCAGAGAGGACTAATCAGCCCCAGCATTTT
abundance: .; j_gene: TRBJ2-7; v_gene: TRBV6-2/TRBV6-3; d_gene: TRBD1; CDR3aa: CASSNPGQIAEQYF; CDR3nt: TGTGCCAGCAGTAATCCGGGACAGATTGCCGAGCAGTACTTC
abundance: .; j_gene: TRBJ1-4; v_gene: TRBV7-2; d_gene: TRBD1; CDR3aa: CASSLQGAGEKLFF; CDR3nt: TGTGCCAGCAGCCTCCAGGGGGCAGGTGAAAAACTGTTTTTT
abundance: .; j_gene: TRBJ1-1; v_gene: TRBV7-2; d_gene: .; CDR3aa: CASSLAQGWTEAFF; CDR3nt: TGTGCCAGCAGCTTAGCCCAGGGCTGGACTGAAGCTTTCTTT
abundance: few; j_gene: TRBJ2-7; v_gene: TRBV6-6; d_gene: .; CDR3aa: CASSYPGGGGEQYF; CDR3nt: TGTGCCAGCAGTTACCCCGGAGGGGGCGGCGAGCAGTACTTC
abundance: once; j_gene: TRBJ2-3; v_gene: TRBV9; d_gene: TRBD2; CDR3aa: CASSVVAGGPADTQYF; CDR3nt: TGTGCCAGCAGCGTAGTTGCGGGAGGGCCGGCAGATACGCAGTATTTT
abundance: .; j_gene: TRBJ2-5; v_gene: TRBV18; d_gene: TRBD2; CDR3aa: CASSPGLQETQYF; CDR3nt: TGTGCCAGCTCACCGGGACTACAAGAGACCCAGTACTTC
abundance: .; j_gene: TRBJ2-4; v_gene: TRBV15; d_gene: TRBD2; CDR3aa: CATSPGAGVAKNIQYF; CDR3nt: TGTGCCACCAGCCCCGGGGCGGGGGTAGCCAAAAACATTCAGTACTTC
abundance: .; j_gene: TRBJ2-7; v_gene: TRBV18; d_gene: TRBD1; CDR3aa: CASSERQGGEQYF; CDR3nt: TGTGCCAGCTCAGAAAGACAGGGTGGCGAGCAGTACTTC
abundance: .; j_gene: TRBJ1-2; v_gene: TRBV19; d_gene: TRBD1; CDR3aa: CASSKGAHTNYGYTF; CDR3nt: TGTGCCAGTAGTAAGGGGGCCCATACTAACTATGGCTACACCTTC
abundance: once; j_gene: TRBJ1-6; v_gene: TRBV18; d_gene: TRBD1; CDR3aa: CASSQTPGGTSPLHF; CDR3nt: TGTGCCAGCTCACAAACCCCAGGGGGAACTTCACCCCTCCACTTT
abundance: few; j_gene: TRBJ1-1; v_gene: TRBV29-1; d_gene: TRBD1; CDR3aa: CSGRGGWTGTEAFF; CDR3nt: TGCAGCGGTAGAGGGGGCTGGACAGGGACCGAAGCTTTCTTT
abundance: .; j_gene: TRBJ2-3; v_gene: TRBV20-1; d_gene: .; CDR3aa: CSARPDTQYF; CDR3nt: TGCAGTGCTAGACCGGATACGCAGTATTTT
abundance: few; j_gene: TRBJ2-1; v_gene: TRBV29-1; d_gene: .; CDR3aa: CSVERLEGEQFF; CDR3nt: TGCAGCGTTGAGCGACTAGAGGGTGAGCAGTTCTTC
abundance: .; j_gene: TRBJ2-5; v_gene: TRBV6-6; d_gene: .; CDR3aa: CASSYSAGQETQYF; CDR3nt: TGTGCCAGCAGTTACTCCGCAGGGCAAGAGACCCAGTACTTC
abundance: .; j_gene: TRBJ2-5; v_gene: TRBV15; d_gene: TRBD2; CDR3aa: CATSRDSAGTSEETQYF; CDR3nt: TGTGCCACCAGCAGAGATTCCGCCGGGACTAGCGAAGAGACCCAGTACTTC
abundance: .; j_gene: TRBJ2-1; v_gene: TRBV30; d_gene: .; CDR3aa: CAWTRGSYNEQFF; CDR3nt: TGTGCCTGGACTCGGGGGTCCTACAATGAGCAGTTCTTC
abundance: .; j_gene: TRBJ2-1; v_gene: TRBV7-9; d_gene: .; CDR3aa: CASSHTGLITYNEQFF; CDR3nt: TGTGCCAGCAGCCACACAGGGTTAATAACCTACAATGAGCAGTTCTTC
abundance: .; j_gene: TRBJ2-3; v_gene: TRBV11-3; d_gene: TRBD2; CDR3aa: CASSPGLAGAGDTQYF; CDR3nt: TGTGCCAGCAGCCCGGGACTAGCGGGGGCGGGCGATACGCAGTATTTT
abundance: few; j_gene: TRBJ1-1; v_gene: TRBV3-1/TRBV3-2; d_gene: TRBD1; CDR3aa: CASSQEGQPNTEAFF; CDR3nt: TGTGCCAGCAGCCAAGAGGGACAGCCGAACACTGAAGCTTTCTTT
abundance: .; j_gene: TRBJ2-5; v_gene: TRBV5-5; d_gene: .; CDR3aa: CASIGRGGARETQYF; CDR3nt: TGTGCCAGCATCGGACGGGGTGGCGCCCGAGAGACCCAGTACTTC